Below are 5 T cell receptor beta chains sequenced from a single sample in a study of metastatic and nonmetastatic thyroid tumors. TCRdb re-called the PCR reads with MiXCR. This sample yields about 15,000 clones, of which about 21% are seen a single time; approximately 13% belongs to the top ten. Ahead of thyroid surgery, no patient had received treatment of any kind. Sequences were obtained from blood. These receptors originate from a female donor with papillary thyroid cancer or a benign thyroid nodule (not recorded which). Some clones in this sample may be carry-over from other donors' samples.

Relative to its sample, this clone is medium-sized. CDR3 loop: CASSLGMAGGPVFEQFF. CDR3 bases: TGTGCCAGCAGTTTAGGAATGGCGGGAGGGCCCGTTTTTGAGCAGTTCTTC. The V gene is TRBV28, the J gene TRBJ2-1; 9 bases align to TRBD2. The V gene end was trimmed by 2 bases and the J gene end by 9 bases; junction bases not matched to a gene: 14. Germline V gene lookup returns CDR1 MDHEN and CDR2 SYDVKM. The CDR3 consists of 17 residues.

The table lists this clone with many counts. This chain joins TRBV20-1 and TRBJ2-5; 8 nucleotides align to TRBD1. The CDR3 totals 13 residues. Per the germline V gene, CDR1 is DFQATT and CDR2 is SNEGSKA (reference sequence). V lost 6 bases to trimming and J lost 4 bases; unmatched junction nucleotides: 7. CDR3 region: CSAINTGGETQYF. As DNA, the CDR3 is TGCAGTGCGATTAACACAGGGGGAGAGACCCAGTACTTC.

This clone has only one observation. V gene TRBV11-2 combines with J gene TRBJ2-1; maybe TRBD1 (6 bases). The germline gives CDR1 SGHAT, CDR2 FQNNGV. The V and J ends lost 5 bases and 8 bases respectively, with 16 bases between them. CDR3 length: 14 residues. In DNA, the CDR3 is TGTGCCAGCAGCCCGAGTTGGGGGCTCGATGAGCAGTTCTTC. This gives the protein CASSPSWGLDEQFF. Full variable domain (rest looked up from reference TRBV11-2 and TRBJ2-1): EAGVAQSPRYKIIEKRQSVAFWCNPISGHATLYWYQQILGQGPKLLIQFQNNGVVDDSQLPKDRFSAERLKGVDSTLKIQPAKLEDSAVYLCASSPSWGLDEQFFGPGTRLTVL.

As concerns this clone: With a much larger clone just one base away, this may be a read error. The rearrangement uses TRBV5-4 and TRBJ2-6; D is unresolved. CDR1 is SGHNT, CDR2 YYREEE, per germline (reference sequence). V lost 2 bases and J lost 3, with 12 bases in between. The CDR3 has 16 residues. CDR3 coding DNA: TGTGCCAGCAGCTTTGAGTGGGCGGATGGGGCCAACGTCCTGACTTTC. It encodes CASSFEWADGANVLTF.

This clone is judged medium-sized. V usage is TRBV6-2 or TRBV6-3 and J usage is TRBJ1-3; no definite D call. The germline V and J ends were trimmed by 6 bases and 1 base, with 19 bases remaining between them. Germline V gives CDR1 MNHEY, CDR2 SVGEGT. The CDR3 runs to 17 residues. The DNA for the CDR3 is TGTGCCAGCAGCTTAAGCGCTCGGTGGGAGTCTGGAAACACCATATATTTT. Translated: CASSLSARWESGNTIYF.